Sequencing of this TCR beta chain was carried out in a study of T cell repertoires in cytomegalovirus infection. Study results and limitations: Pooled public TCR beta family frequency picked out CMV carriers with the relevant HLA.

TCRdb re-called the reads through MiXCR, storing one row per CDR3 protein. The profile shows under 350,000 distinct CDR3 sequences, about a tenth of them singletons. This clonotype has ten or more counts. Antigen: not known. The germline V and J ends were trimmed by 0 bases and 2 bases, with 13 bases remaining between them. Germline CDR1 SGHTA, CDR2 FQGNSA. The length of the CDR3 is 16 residues. This chain connects TRBV7-2 to TRBJ2-5; D might be TRBD1 (6 bases). The material sequenced was PBMCs. The source is a human donor in good health (CMV status not recorded). Some clones in this sample may be carry-over from other donors' samples. The CDR3 bases are TGTGCCAGCAGCTTAGCCAGGGGAAGGGGGCAAGAGACCCAGTACTTC. Amino acid sequence: CASSLARGRGQETQYF.